One and the same sample provided the 24 T cell receptor beta chains below, sequenced in a study of blood T cell repertoires in COVID-19. Clones were sequenced by immunoSEQ multiplex PCR, and TCRdb holds only the in-frame ones, with some missing. Found here are under 450,000 clones, 81% of them singletons; the top ten hold about 1%. The sample was peripheral blood. Receptors were obtained from a human donor with acute or convalescent COVID-19. The donor label of this sample is uncertain.

V usage is TRBV19 and J usage is TRBJ2-1; D remains unclear. Trimming cost V 2 bases and J 5 bases, with 7 bases left between them. The CDR3 spans 13 residues. Looked up from germline, CDR1 is LNHDA and CDR2 is SQIVND (reference sequence). The CDR3 DNA is TGTGCCAGTAGTATACCCCCTCACAATGAGCAGTTCTTC. As protein: CASSIPPHNEQFF. Full variable domain (remainder filled in from reference TRBV19 and TRBJ2-1): DGGITQSPKYLFRKEGQNVTLSCEQNLNHDAMYWYRQDPGQGLRLIYYSQIVNDFQKGDIAEGYSVSREKKESFPLTVTSAQKNPTAFYLCASSIPPHNEQFFGPGTRLTVL.

This clone was detected once. The chain employs TRBV5-1 and TRBJ1-6; D might be TRBD1 (5 bases). This CDR3 has 16 residues. In germline, CDR1 is SGHRS, CDR2 YFSETQ. V lost 3 bases, J lost 7 bases, and 17 bases lay in between. The CDR3 sequence is CASSSDPDSWNSPLHF. The CDR3 bases are TGCGCCAGCAGCTCCGACCCCGACAGCTGGAATTCACCCCTCCACTTT.

The V and J genes are TRBV5-4 and TRBJ1-4; 9 bases align to TRBD1. Germline V gene sequence: CDR1 SGHNT, CDR2 YYREEE (reference sequence). V dropped 4 bases and J dropped 6; count of bases not matched to a gene: 13. The CDR3 covers 17 residues. Here the CDR3 reads CASSPLPTGTGYEKLFF. CDR3 bases: TGTGCCAGCAGCCCCCTCCCAACCGGGACAGGGTATGAAAAACTGTTTTTT.

The rearrangement joins TRBV2 to TRBJ2-3; maybe TRBD2 (6 bases). The V and J ends lost 0 bases and 5 bases respectively, with 6 bases between them. This CDR3 is built from 13 residues. In germline, CDR1 is SNHLY, CDR2 FYNNEI. CDR3 sequence (DNA): TGTGCCAGCAGTGAAGCGCGGGGAGATACGCAGTATTTT. Protein sequence: CASSEARGDTQYF.

The CDR3 sequence is CASSPLATVAGANVLTF. In DNA form, the CDR3 reads TGTGCCAGCTCACCCCTAGCGACGGTAGCTGGGGCCAACGTCCTGACTTTC. The rearrangement uses TRBV18 and TRBJ2-6; a weak D match, TRBD2 (6 bases). Between the trimmed V and J ends, which lost 3 bases and 2 bases, there was a span of 14 bases. CDR1 and CDR2 (germline): KGHSH, LQKENI. CDR3 length: 17 amino acids.

V and J are TRBV19 and TRBJ1-5; the match to TRBD1 covers 9 bases. Trimming cost V 4 bases and J 6 bases; bases outside gene matches: 10. CDR1 and CDR2 (germline): LNHDA, SQIVND (reference sequence). CDR3 size: 16 residues. The CDR3 DNA reads TGTGCCAGTAGTACCCCTACAGGGGGCGCGTCTCAGCCCCAGCATTTT. Protein product: CASSTPTGGASQPQHF.

The CDR3 spells CASSLETGLDTQYF. CDR3 nucleotide sequence: TGCGCCAGCAGCTTGGAGACAGGGCTAGATACGCAGTATTTT. This chain uses TRBV5-1 with TRBJ2-3; TRBD1 matches 7 bases. Germline V gene lookup returns CDR1 SGHRS and CDR2 YFSETQ. The CDR3 loop spans 14 amino acids. Germline trimming cut 0 bases from V and 5 bases from J; bases unmatched to any gene: 3.

The chain employs TRBV19 and TRBJ1-2, with 9 bases identical to TRBD1. V lost 10 bases and J lost 4; bases outside the gene matches: 4. The CDR3 is 12 residues long. The germline V gene encodes CDR1 LNHDA and CDR2 SQIVND (reference sequence). The CDR3 coding sequence is TGTGCCACCGGGGACAGGGTCTATGGCTACACCTTC. This translates into CATGDRVYGYTF.

This chain connects TRBV4-1 to TRBJ2-1; 7 bases align to TRBD2. The CDR3 spans 18 residues. Unmatched junction bases numbered 16, after V lost 0 bases and J lost 8 bases. CDR1 MGHRA and CDR2 YSYEKL come from the germline V gene. CDR3 residues: CASSQDRLAVSREHEQFF. As DNA, the CDR3 is TGCGCCAGCAGCCAAGACCGGCTAGCGGTCTCCCGGGAGCATGAGCAGTTCTTC.

This chain joins TRBV9 and TRBJ2-1; TRBD2 matches 10 bases. Trimming cost V 7 bases and J 6 bases; bases outside gene matches: 10. The CDR3 runs to 15 residues. Germline V lookup: CDR1 SGDLS, CDR2 YYNGEE. The CDR3 DNA is TGTGCCAGCGGGAGCGGGACTAGCGTCCTCAATGAGCAGTTCTTC. Translation gives CASGSGTSVLNEQFF.

In regard to this clone: This may come from a read error, since a much larger clone is one base off. The same CDR3 arises from other DNA sequences in this sample as well. This sequence joins TRBV7-6 and TRBJ1-1, with D perhaps matching TRBD1 (5 bases). Germline-derived CDR1 and CDR2 are SGHVS and FNYEAQ. This CDR3 region has 15 residues. The germline V and J ends were trimmed by 1 base and 5 bases, with 14 bases remaining between them. CDR3 loop: CASSLVVGGDTEAFF. Written as DNA, the CDR3 is TGTGCCAGCAGCTTAGTTGTCGGGGGGGATACTGAAGCTTTCTTT.

The chain combines TRBV2 with TRBJ2-2; 12 nucleotides align to TRBD2. The CDR3 is 17 amino acids. After removal of 4 bases from V and 6 bases from J, the junction contained 9 bases not matched to a gene. Germline CDR1 SNHLY, CDR2 FYNNEI. CDR3: CASSGLAGVGRSGELFF. CDR3 nucleotides: TGTGCCAGCAGTGGACTAGCGGGAGTGGGGAGGTCCGGGGAGCTGTTTTTT.

V gene TRBV6-1 combines with J gene TRBJ1-5, with D hard to call. V gave up 3 bases and J gave up 0 bases, with 12 bases separating them. CDR1 and CDR2 (germline): MNHNS, SASEGT. The CDR3 has 16 amino acids. The CDR3 spells CASSDRPNYSNQPQHF. In DNA, the CDR3 is TGTGCCAGCAGTGATAGGCCGAACTATAGCAATCAGCCCCAGCATTTT.

The chain employs TRBV7-2 and TRBJ2-5; 8 bases match TRBD2. The CDR3 length is 17 residues. Germline V gene data show CDR1 as SGHTA and CDR2 as FQGNSA. Trimming at V came to 6 bases and at J to 5 bases, leaving 17 bases not matched to a gene. This CDR3 is CASSLLGEGSGTETQYF. The CDR3 region has the DNA TGTGCCAGCAGTCTTTTAGGGGAGGGTAGCGGGACGGAGACCCAGTACTTC.

The chain recombines TRBV29-1 with TRBJ2-3; D call uncertain. Looked up from germline, CDR1 is SQVTM and CDR2 is ANQGSEA. The ends were cut back, 2 bases at V and 2 bases at J, with 14 bases in the middle. The CDR3 covers 15 residues. CDR3 coding DNA: TGCAGCGTTGAATCCCCCGCCGGGTACACAGATACGCAGTATTTT. It is translated as CSVESPAGYTDTQYF.

V is TRBV10-1 and J is TRBJ2-2; 7 nucleotides align to TRBD1. The CDR3 runs to 14 residues. Germline V gene sequence: CDR1 WNHNN, CDR2 SYGVQD (reference sequence). Trimming cost V 0 bases and J 6 bases; bases outside gene matches: 1. This CDR3 is CASSESRGPGELFF. The CDR3 DNA follows: TGCGCCAGCAGTGAGTCAAGGGGGCCCGGGGAGCTGTTTTTT.

The rearrangement links TRBV29-1 to TRBJ2-3; 12 bases map to TRBD1. The trim removed 6 bases at V and 1 base at J, leaving 11 bases unmatched. The CDR3 has 17 amino acids. Germline-derived CDR1 and CDR2 are SQVTM and ANQGSEA. The CDR3, as DNA: TGCAGCGTGAGGACGGGACAGGGGGCGCGGGGCACAGATACGCAGTATTTT. Amino acid sequence: CSVRTGQGARGTDTQYF.

The chain links TRBV5-6 to TRBJ1-1; D may be TRBD1 (6 bases). The V end was cut by 0 bases, the J end by 9 bases, with 12 bases between. Germline loops: CDR1 SGHDT, CDR2 YYEEEE. The CDR3 is 13 residues long. This CDR3 reads CASSLGTAWQAFF. CDR3 DNA: TGTGCCAGCAGCTTGGGGACAGCGTGGCAAGCTTTCTTT.

In DNA form, the CDR3 reads TGTGCCAGCAGCCAAGGTAGTAGCGGGAGAAACTACAATGAGCAGTTCTTC. It yields the protein CASSQGSSGRNYNEQFF. The gene calls are TRBV4-2 and TRBJ2-1; TRBD2 agrees at 9 bases. The germline V gene has CDR1 LGHNA and CDR2 YNFKEQ. V was pared by 1 base and J by 3 bases, with 7 bases of the junction left unmatched. There are 17 residues in the CDR3.

The chain employs TRBV5-1 and TRBJ2-7; 8 nucleotides agree with TRBD1. V shed 4 bases and J 4 bases; nucleotides not matched to a gene: 7. Per the germline V gene, CDR1 is SGHRS and CDR2 is YFSETQ. The CDR3 length is 14 residues. The CDR3 nucleotides read TGCGCCAGCAGCCCAGACAGGGGTCAGTACGAGCAGTACTTC. Amino acids: CASSPDRGQYEQYF.

The V call is TRBV7-7, the J call TRBJ2-7; 8 bases align to TRBD2. The V gene's germline CDR1 is SSHAT and CDR2 FNYEAQ (reference sequence). The V gene end was trimmed by 5 bases and the J gene end by 2 bases; junction bases not matched to a gene: 11. The CDR3 loop spans 16 amino acids. The CDR3 reads CASSPQVQAGAYEQYF. The CDR3, as DNA: TGTGCCAGCAGCCCTCAGGTGCAAGCGGGAGCCTACGAGCAGTACTTC.

This clone has more than one count but fewer than ten. The rearrangement uses TRBV18 and TRBJ1-6, with 8 bases fitting TRBD1. V lost 3 bases, J lost 7 bases, and 2 bases stayed unmatched. Germline CDR1 is KGHSH and CDR2 is LQKENI. CDR3 length: 14 residues. The CDR3 region is CASSPDRVNSPLHF. In DNA form, the CDR3 reads TGTGCCAGCTCACCGGACAGGGTGAATTCACCCCTCCACTTT.

Here the CDR3 reads CASRRDYEAYEQYF. The CDR3 DNA follows: TGTGCCAGCAGGCGGGACTACGAAGCCTACGAGCAGTACTTC. The rearrangement links TRBV6-5 to TRBJ2-7; the match to TRBD2 covers 7 bases. V was clipped by 6 bases and J by 2 bases; unmatched bases: 7. The germline gives CDR1 MNHEY, CDR2 SVGAGI. CDR3 length equals 14 residues.

This chain uses TRBV5-1 with TRBJ2-2; TRBD1 agrees at 8 bases. The V gene end was trimmed by 2 bases and the J gene end by 3 bases; junction bases not matched to a gene: 3. The CDR3 covers 15 residues. Germline V gene sequence: CDR1 SGHRS, CDR2 YFSETQ. In DNA form, the CDR3 reads TGCGCCAGCAGCTTAGGGACAGGTTACACCGGGGAGCTGTTTTTT. Translation: CASSLGTGYTGELFF.